This T cell receptor beta chain was observed in a study of shared clonotypes between healthy human individuals. Overall study: Per donor, three plates held CD4 naive cells, three held CD4 memory, two held CD8 naive and one held CD8 memory.

Findings and caveats of the study: Clonotypes which were not shared had lower generation probabilities than clonotypes that all four donors shared.

With respect to this clone: Its antigen is as yet unknown.

The table came from immunoSEQ multiplex PCR; TCRdb's copy has only in-frame clones and leaves some out. The sample consists of approximately 2.4 million clones, about 94% of them appearing once. The sequence was collected from a man younger than 30 in good health. The sample was naive CD4+ T cells sorted from blood. The subset denotes: CD45RA+ positively selected.

CDR3 in DNA: TGTGCCACCAGCACCTCCGCCGGGGATCCCTACGAGCAGTACTTC. As protein: CATSTSAGDPYEQYF. V usage is TRBV15 and J usage is TRBJ2-7; D might be TRBD2 (5 bases). Germline V gene lookup returns CDR1 LNHNV and CDR2 YYDKDF (reference sequence). The CDR3 consists of 15 residues. V lost 4 bases and J 2 bases, leaving 15 bases between the germline ends. The entire variable domain, with the rest obtained from reference TRBV15 and TRBJ2-7, is as follows: DAMVIQNPRYQVTQFGKPVTLSCSQTLNHNVMYWYQQKSSQAPKLLFHYYDKDFNNEADTPDNFQSRRPNTSFCFLDIRSPGLGDTAMYLCATSTSAGDPYEQYFGPGTRLTVT.